This is a list of T cell receptor beta chains from one sample in a study of cytomegalovirus exposure and HLA in healthy donors. Profiling relied on immunoSEQ multiplex PCR, and the TCRdb table lists in-frame clones only, not all of them. The table includes hundreds of thousands of clones, about 80% detected once. The sample consisted of PBMCs. The source of these receptors is a male donor in good health and CMV-seronegative. The CDR3 runs from the conserved cysteine through the conserved F or W. D genes are given only for firm matches. The listing skips clone size in some rows; elsewhere it reads once, few, many or a size class.

clone_size: -; v_call: TRBV7-2; d_call: -; cdr3_length: 14; j_call: TRBJ1-4; cdr3_aa: CASRLRKEDEKLFF; cdr3_nt: TGTGCCAGCAGACTTCGTAAGGAGGACGAAAAACTGTTTTTT
clone_size: -; v_call: TRBV7-2; d_call: -; cdr3_length: 19; j_call: TRBJ2-2; cdr3_aa: CASSLVSWGQTANTGELFF; cdr3_nt: TGTGCCAGCAGCTTAGTTAGTTGGGGGCAGACCGCGAACACCGGGGAGCTGTTTTTT
clone_size: -; v_call: TRBV30; d_call: -; cdr3_length: 13; j_call: TRBJ1-3; cdr3_aa: CAWSVNRGNTIYF; cdr3_nt: TGTGCCTGGAGTGTAAACAGGGGAAACACCATATATTTT
clone_size: -; v_call: TRBV7-2; d_call: TRBD1; cdr3_length: 14; j_call: TRBJ1-4; cdr3_aa: CASSFLTGEEKLFF; cdr3_nt: TGTGCCAGCAGCTTCCTGACAGGGGAAGAAAAACTGTTTTTT
clone_size: -; v_call: TRBV7-7; d_call: TRBD1; cdr3_length: 15; j_call: TRBJ2-7; cdr3_aa: CASSPGQGRAYEQYF; cdr3_nt: TGTGCCAGCAGCCCTGGACAGGGTAGGGCCTACGAGCAGTACTTC
clone_size: -; v_call: TRBV5-4; d_call: -; cdr3_length: 16; j_call: TRBJ2-6; cdr3_aa: CASSPNPGVGANVLTF; cdr3_nt: TGTGCCAGCAGCCCTAACCCCGGGGTCGGGGCCAACGTCCTGACTTTC
clone_size: -; v_call: TRBV5-5; d_call: TRBD1; cdr3_length: 14; j_call: TRBJ1-1; cdr3_aa: CASGLGQGYTEAFF; cdr3_nt: TGTGCCAGCGGGCTGGGACAGGGGTACACTGAAGCTTTCTTT
clone_size: -; v_call: TRBV6-6; d_call: TRBD1; cdr3_length: 14; j_call: TRBJ1-1; cdr3_aa: CASSYKGANTEAFF; cdr3_nt: TGTGCCAGCAGTTACAAGGGGGCGAACACTGAAGCTTTCTTT
clone_size: -; v_call: TRBV7-9; d_call: -; cdr3_length: 13; j_call: TRBJ2-1; cdr3_aa: CASSLGHYNEQFF; cdr3_nt: TGTGCCAGCAGCTTAGGTCATTACAATGAGCAGTTCTTC
clone_size: -; v_call: TRBV28; d_call: TRBD1; cdr3_length: 12; j_call: TRBJ1-4; cdr3_aa: CASRDRVEKLFF; cdr3_nt: TGTGCCAGCCGGGACAGGGTTGAGAAACTGTTTTTT
clone_size: -; v_call: TRBV7-9; d_call: -; cdr3_length: 14; j_call: TRBJ2-2; cdr3_aa: CASSPGLPKDELFF; cdr3_nt: TGTGCCAGCAGCCCCGGACTTCCAAAAGATGAGCTGTTTTTT
clone_size: -; v_call: TRBV14; d_call: -; cdr3_length: 16; j_call: TRBJ2-7; cdr3_aa: CASSQFPGLPTYEQYF; cdr3_nt: TGTGCCAGCAGCCAATTCCCGGGACTTCCCACCTACGAGCAGTACTTC
clone_size: -; v_call: TRBV19; d_call: -; cdr3_length: 13; j_call: TRBJ2-7; cdr3_aa: CASSLFRAHEQYF; cdr3_nt: TGTGCCAGTAGTTTGTTCAGGGCCCACGAGCAGTACTTC
clone_size: -; v_call: TRBV5-1; d_call: TRBD2; cdr3_length: 13; j_call: TRBJ2-5; cdr3_aa: CASTSGVQETQYF; cdr3_nt: TGCGCCAGCACGAGCGGGGTTCAAGAGACCCAGTACTTC
clone_size: once; v_call: TRBV6-5; d_call: -; cdr3_length: 13; j_call: TRBJ1-1; cdr3_aa: CASSLKRETEAFF; cdr3_nt: TGTGCCAGCAGTTTAAAGAGGGAAACTGAAGCTTTCTTT
clone_size: -; v_call: TRBV6-4; d_call: TRBD2; cdr3_length: 14; j_call: TRBJ2-3; cdr3_aa: CASSGTSGADTQYF; cdr3_nt: TGTGCCAGCAGTGGGACTAGCGGGGCAGATACGCAGTATTTT
clone_size: few; v_call: TRBV4-3; d_call: TRBD2; cdr3_length: 15; j_call: TRBJ2-3; cdr3_aa: CASSQERASGGVQYF; cdr3_nt: TGCGCCAGCAGCCAAGAAAGGGCTAGCGGGGGTGTGCAGTATTTT
clone_size: -; v_call: TRBV9; d_call: TRBD2; cdr3_length: 16; j_call: TRBJ2-3; cdr3_aa: CASSVGSGGTTDTQYF; cdr3_nt: TGTGCCAGCAGCGTAGGGTCCGGGGGGACCACAGATACGCAGTATTTT
clone_size: -; v_call: TRBV7-8; d_call: TRBD1; cdr3_length: 14; j_call: TRBJ1-1; cdr3_aa: CASSRTVRGTEAFF; cdr3_nt: TGTGCCAGCAGCCGTACGGTCAGGGGGACTGAAGCTTTCTTT
clone_size: -; v_call: TRBV5-1; d_call: TRBD1; cdr3_length: 14; j_call: TRBJ1-5; cdr3_aa: CASSPDRPNQPQHF; cdr3_nt: TGCGCCAGCAGCCCGGACAGGCCCAATCAGCCCCAGCATTTT
clone_size: few; v_call: TRBV28; d_call: -; cdr3_length: 12; j_call: TRBJ1-2; cdr3_aa: CASSGVNYGYTF; cdr3_nt: TGTGCCAGTTCGGGGGTAAACTATGGCTACACCTTC
clone_size: -; v_call: TRBV5-1; d_call: -; cdr3_length: 13; j_call: TRBJ1-2; cdr3_aa: CASSLAGDYGYTF; cdr3_nt: TGCGCCAGCAGCTTGGCCGGGGACTATGGCTACACCTTC
clone_size: -; v_call: TRBV5-4; d_call: TRBD1; cdr3_length: 18; j_call: TRBJ2-2; cdr3_aa: CASSLQDRGRLSTGELFF; cdr3_nt: TGTGCCAGCAGCCTACAAGACAGGGGGCGTTTATCCACCGGGGAGCTGTTTTTT
clone_size: -; v_call: TRBV9; d_call: TRBD2; cdr3_length: 15; j_call: TRBJ2-7; cdr3_aa: CASSVGVAGLYEQYF; cdr3_nt: TGTGCCAGCAGCGTAGGGGTAGCGGGGCTCTACGAGCAGTACTTC
clone_size: -; v_call: TRBV28; d_call: TRBD1; cdr3_length: 13; j_call: TRBJ1-2; cdr3_aa: CASSTGTGYGYTF; cdr3_nt: TGTGCCAGCAGCACCGGGACAGGCTATGGCTACACCTTC
clone_size: -; v_call: TRBV7-2; d_call: TRBD1; cdr3_length: 13; j_call: TRBJ1-1; cdr3_aa: CASSLQGDTEAFF; cdr3_nt: TGTGCCAGCAGCTTGCAGGGGGACACTGAAGCTTTCTTT
clone_size: -; v_call: TRBV2; d_call: -; cdr3_length: 13; j_call: TRBJ2-2; cdr3_aa: CASRIQGAGELFF; cdr3_nt: TGTGCCAGCAGAATACAGGGTGCCGGGGAGCTGTTTTTT
clone_size: -; v_call: TRBV6-6; d_call: TRBD1; cdr3_length: 16; j_call: TRBJ1-3; cdr3_aa: CASSLMTGDSGNTIYF; cdr3_nt: TGTGCCAGCAGTCTGATGACAGGGGACTCTGGAAACACCATATATTTT
clone_size: -; v_call: TRBV27; d_call: TRBD1; cdr3_length: 15; j_call: TRBJ2-5; cdr3_aa: CASRTGTGKWETQYF; cdr3_nt: TGTGCCAGCAGGACCGGGACAGGGAAATGGGAGACCCAGTACTTC
clone_size: -; v_call: TRBV5-6; d_call: TRBD2; cdr3_length: 17; j_call: TRBJ2-7; cdr3_aa: CASSPTGTSGSSSEQYF; cdr3_nt: TGTGCCAGCAGCCCGACAGGGACTAGCGGGAGTTCGAGCGAGCAGTACTTC
clone_size: once; v_call: TRBV7-9; d_call: TRBD1; cdr3_length: 14; j_call: TRBJ1-2; cdr3_aa: CASSQTGGSYGYTF; cdr3_nt: TGTGCCAGCAGCCAAACAGGGGGATCGTATGGCTACACCTTC
clone_size: -; v_call: TRBV11-3; d_call: -; cdr3_length: 13; j_call: TRBJ2-7; cdr3_aa: CASSETGKYEQYF; cdr3_nt: TGTGCCAGCAGCGAGACAGGCAAGTACGAGCAGTACTTC
clone_size: -; v_call: TRBV30; d_call: -; cdr3_length: 14; j_call: TRBJ2-7; cdr3_aa: CALTRRDSSYEQYF; cdr3_nt: TGTGCCTTAACCCGGCGGGATAGCTCCTACGAGCAGTACTTC
clone_size: -; v_call: TRBV7-9; d_call: TRBD1; cdr3_length: 15; j_call: TRBJ1-2; cdr3_aa: CASSLGTGGIYGYTF; cdr3_nt: TGTGCCAGCAGCTTGGGCACAGGGGGCATCTATGGCTACACCTTC
clone_size: -; v_call: TRBV6-4; d_call: -; cdr3_length: 17; j_call: TRBJ2-3; cdr3_aa: CASSDSHSQEGADTQYF; cdr3_nt: TGTGCCAGCAGTGACTCCCACTCTCAGGAGGGAGCAGATACGCAGTATTTT
clone_size: -; v_call: TRBV2; d_call: -; cdr3_length: 15; j_call: TRBJ2-5; cdr3_aa: CASSVMYRGRETQYF; cdr3_nt: TGTGCCAGCAGTGTTATGTATAGGGGCCGGGAGACCCAGTACTTC
clone_size: -; v_call: TRBV13; d_call: -; cdr3_length: 16; j_call: TRBJ1-5; cdr3_aa: CASSLGGWGCNQPQHF; cdr3_nt: TGTGCCAGCAGCTTGGGGGGGTGGGGATGCAATCAGCCCCAGCATTTT
clone_size: -; v_call: TRBV7-3; d_call: -; cdr3_length: 13; j_call: TRBJ1-1; cdr3_aa: CASSLGANTEAFF; cdr3_nt: TGTGCCAGCAGCTTGGGGGCGAACACTGAAGCTTTCTTT
clone_size: -; v_call: TRBV28; d_call: -; cdr3_length: 13; j_call: TRBJ2-7; cdr3_aa: CATLDRYSYEQYF; cdr3_nt: TGTGCCACTCTAGACAGATACTCCTACGAGCAGTACTTC
clone_size: -; v_call: TRBV30; d_call: -; cdr3_length: 13; j_call: TRBJ1-1; cdr3_aa: CAWTAASIREAFF; cdr3_nt: TGTGCCTGGACCGCAGCGTCGATAAGGGAGGCTTTCTTT
clone_size: -; v_call: TRBV19; d_call: TRBD1; cdr3_length: 15; j_call: TRBJ2-7; cdr3_aa: CASSTTGTGVYEQYF; cdr3_nt: TGTGCCAGTAGTACGACCGGGACAGGGGTCTACGAGCAGTACTTC
clone_size: -; v_call: TRBV12-1; d_call: -; cdr3_length: 17; j_call: TRBJ2-1; cdr3_aa: CASSPGSRREDYNEQFF; cdr3_nt: TGTGCCAGCAGCCCCGGCTCCCGGCGGGAGGACTACAATGAGCAGTTCTTC
clone_size: -; v_call: TRBV25-1; d_call: -; cdr3_length: 14; j_call: TRBJ2-2; cdr3_aa: CASSRDLNTGELFF; cdr3_nt: TGTGCCAGCAGTCGAGATCTTAACACCGGGGAGCTGTTTTTT
clone_size: -; v_call: TRBV25-1; d_call: -; cdr3_length: 13; j_call: TRBJ2-7; cdr3_aa: CASSEQGTREQYF; cdr3_nt: TGTGCCAGCAGCGAACAGGGAACCCGCGAGCAGTACTTC
clone_size: few; v_call: TRBV7-2; d_call: -; cdr3_length: 15; j_call: TRBJ2-7; cdr3_aa: CASSQARTRSYEQYF; cdr3_nt: TGTGCCAGCAGCCAAGCCCGTACCCGCTCCTACGAGCAGTACTTC
clone_size: -; v_call: TRBV2; d_call: -; cdr3_length: 15; j_call: TRBJ2-5; cdr3_aa: CASSERLPAEETQYF; cdr3_nt: TGTGCCAGCAGTGAAAGGTTGCCAGCGGAAGAGACCCAGTACTTC
clone_size: -; v_call: TRBV9; d_call: TRBD1; cdr3_length: 14; j_call: TRBJ1-4; cdr3_aa: CASTPGQGNEKLFF; cdr3_nt: TGTGCCAGCACCCCGGGACAGGGGAATGAAAAACTGTTTTTT
clone_size: -; v_call: TRBV19; d_call: -; cdr3_length: 14; j_call: TRBJ1-2; cdr3_aa: CASSARQINYGYTF; cdr3_nt: TGTGCCAGTAGTGCCAGACAGATTAACTATGGCTACACCTTC
clone_size: -; v_call: TRBV6-6; d_call: TRBD1; cdr3_length: 14; j_call: TRBJ1-2; cdr3_aa: CASSYVTGQGGYTF; cdr3_nt: TGTGCCAGCAGTTACGTCACCGGACAGGGAGGCTACACCTTC
clone_size: -; v_call: TRBV19; d_call: -; cdr3_length: 14; j_call: TRBJ1-1; cdr3_aa: CASKDGRTGTEAFF; cdr3_nt: TGTGCCAGCAAGGACGGACGAACGGGGACTGAAGCTTTCTTT
clone_size: -; v_call: TRBV5-1; d_call: -; cdr3_length: 14; j_call: TRBJ2-7; cdr3_aa: CASSYPGQSYEQYF; cdr3_nt: TGCGCCAGCAGCTATCCGGGACAAAGCTACGAGCAGTACTTC
clone_size: -; v_call: TRBV7-9; d_call: TRBD2; cdr3_length: 14; j_call: TRBJ2-5; cdr3_aa: CASSGLAGVETQYF; cdr3_nt: TGTGCCAGCAGCGGACTAGCGGGAGTTGAGACCCAGTACTTC
clone_size: -; v_call: TRBV30; d_call: -; cdr3_length: 13; j_call: TRBJ1-2; cdr3_aa: CAWSADRDYGYTF; cdr3_nt: TGTGCCTGGAGTGCGGATCGGGACTATGGCTACACCTTC
clone_size: -; v_call: TRBV29-1; d_call: -; cdr3_length: 13; j_call: TRBJ1-2; cdr3_aa: CSVEMRLDYGYTF; cdr3_nt: TGCAGCGTTGAGATGAGGTTGGACTATGGCTACACCTTC
clone_size: -; v_call: TRBV4-1; d_call: TRBD2; cdr3_length: 15; j_call: TRBJ2-3; cdr3_aa: CAIMSGRAGTDTQYF; cdr3_nt: TGCGCCATCATGAGCGGGAGGGCCGGCACAGATACGCAGTATTTT
clone_size: -; v_call: TRBV6-4; d_call: -; cdr3_length: 13; j_call: TRBJ2-3; cdr3_aa: CASSGRGTDTQYF; cdr3_nt: TGTGCCAGCAGTGGGAGAGGCACAGATACGCAGTATTTT